Following are 31 T cell receptor beta chains from one sample sequenced in a study of Graves' ophthalmopathy and Graves' hyperthyroidism. CDR3 regions of TCR beta were amplified from RNA transcripts. RT-PCR with HTBI primers came first, then second-round multiplex PCR. TCRdb re-called the multiplex PCR reads with MiXCR, one entry per CDR3 protein. The sample lists fewer than 650,000 distinct CDR3 sequences; over 20% were seen once. Sample: peripheral blood. These receptors came from a woman in her late teens or twenties with stable Graves' hyperthyroidism. Some clones in this sample may be carry-over from other donors' samples.

The chain uses TRBV27 and TRBJ1-1; 7 bases match TRBD1. The CDR3 is 14 amino acids. J lost 1 base, V lost 6 bases, and 5 bases had no gene match. The V gene's germline CDR1 is MNHEY and CDR2 SMNVEV (reference sequence). CDR3 bases: TGTGCCAGCAGGGAACAGGGGCGGAACACTGAAGCTTTCTTT. Its protein is CASREQGRNTEAFF.

This clonotype showed up just a few times. The rearrangement joins TRBV30 to TRBJ1-1; D remains unclear. The CDR3 contains 13 residues. V gave up 0 bases and J gave up 6 bases, with 11 bases separating them. Germline V gene lookup returns CDR1 GTSNPN and CDR2 SVGIG (reference sequence). The CDR3 here is CAWSVWVCSEAFF. The CDR3 DNA reads as TGTGCCTGGAGTGTCTGGGTCTGCTCTGAAGCTTTCTTT.

This clonotype was recorded at least ten times. The J gene is TRBJ1-5, the V gene TRBV20-1; D is uncertain. The CDR3 runs 15 residues. Trimming took 5 bases from V and 7 from J, leaving 21 bases between them. From germline, CDR1 is DFQATT and CDR2 SNEGSKA (reference sequence). CDR3 region: CSAADVAKGAQPQHF. The CDR3 bases are TGCAGTGCTGCTGACGTGGCCAAGGGAGCACAGCCCCAGCATTTT.

This clonotype was seen many times. The chain has TRBV27 and TRBJ2-5; 9 positions agree with TRBD1. Per the germline V gene, CDR1 is MNHEY and CDR2 is SMNVEV (reference sequence). The CDR3 sequence is 15 residues long. The J segment lost 5 bases and the V segment lost 2 bases, leaving 6 bases of the junction unmatched. CDR3 sequence: CASSLGTGLLETQYF. CDR3 nucleotide sequence: TGTGCCAGCAGTTTAGGGACAGGGCTTCTGGAGACCCAGTACTTC.

This clonotype has ten or more counts. The chain carries TRBV2 and TRBJ2-5; D possibly corresponds to TRBD1 (5 bases). Trimming took off 6 bases at V and 1 base at J, with 12 bases between the two ends. This CDR3 is built from 14 residues. Germline CDR1 is SNHLY and CDR2 is FYNNEI. As DNA, the CDR3 is TGTGCCAGCAGGAGGACATTCTTCCAAGAGACCCAGTACTTC. Residues: CASRRTFFQETQYF.

This clonotype was seen ten or more times. The V call is TRBV6-1, the J call TRBJ1-2; D gene uncertain. Germline V gives CDR1 MNHNS, CDR2 SASEGT. The V and J ends lost 7 bases and 5 bases respectively, with 17 bases between them. The CDR3 covers 14 residues. The CDR3 region is CASTPSVPSYGYTF. CDR3 nucleotide sequence: TGTGCCAGCACCCCCTCGGTCCCGTCTTATGGCTACACCTTC.

This clonotype was observed a handful of times. This chain connects TRBV6-5 to TRBJ1-2, with unresolved D. V was shortened by 2 bases and J by 3 bases, with 10 bases between the two germline ends. CDR1 is MNHEY, CDR2 SVGAGI, per germline. The CDR3 contains 14 residues. CDR3 nucleotides: TGTGCCAGCAGTTACGGGCAGATGGACTATGGCTACACCTTC. As protein: CASSYGQMDYGYTF.

This clonotype was observed many times. The rearrangement joins TRBV24-1 to TRBJ2-7; 7 bases are a match to TRBD1. Trimming at V came to 7 bases and at J to 4 bases, leaving 27 bases not matched to a gene. CDR1 and CDR2 from the germline V gene are KGHDR and SFDVKD. The CDR3 runs 20 residues. The CDR3 spells CATSATPTGMSGSAHYEQYF. As DNA, the CDR3 is TGTGCCACCAGCGCAACCCCGACAGGGATGAGCGGATCTGCACATTACGAGCAGTACTTC.

The table lists this clonotype with many counts. This rearrangement joins TRBV19 to TRBJ1-5, with D tentatively TRBD1 (5 bases). This CDR3 has 14 amino acids. Germline-derived CDR1 and CDR2 are LNHDA and SQIVND (reference sequence). V shed 6 bases and J shed 2 bases, with 11 bases lying between them. CDR3 in DNA: TGTGCCAGTAGCCCCCAGGGAGGCAATCAGCCCCAGCATTTT. This encodes CASSPQGGNQPQHF.

The rearrangement links TRBV7-2 to TRBJ1-2; tentative D call: TRBD1 (6 bases). The CDR3 runs 14 residues. V was cut by 4 bases and J by 5 bases, with 14 bases left in between. Germline V lookup: CDR1 SGHTA, CDR2 FQGNSA. The CDR3 protein is CASSYRGAVYGYTF. DNA of the CDR3: TGTGCCAGCAGCTATAGGGGGGCCGTTTATGGCTACACCTTC.

Worth noting for this clonotype: Given a much more abundant clone one base away, this may be a read error. J is TRBJ2-2 and V is TRBV6-2 or TRBV6-3; no definite D call. This CDR3 is 16 amino acids long. V gave up 6 bases and J gave up 3 bases, with 17 bases separating them. Germline V gives CDR1 MNHEY, CDR2 SVGEGT. CDR3 residues: CASRETITGDTGELFF. The CDR3 nucleotides are TGTGCCAGCAGGGAAACTATTACGGGCGACACCGGGGAGCTGTTTTTT.

A few counts support this clonotype. This chain connects TRBV12-3 or TRBV12-4 to TRBJ2-7; D might be TRBD1 (6 bases). This CDR3 has 16 amino acids. V lost 5 bases, J lost 0 bases, and 17 bases lay in between. CDR3 residues: CASSPAWTASSYEQYF. The CDR3 nucleotides are TGTGCCAGCAGTCCCGCCTGGACAGCTAGCTCCTACGAGCAGTACTTC.

A few counts support this clonotype. The chain uses TRBV20-1 and TRBJ1-2; TRBD1 might be the D (5 bases). The CDR3 sequence is 15 residues long. Germline V CDR1 and CDR2: DFQATT, SNEGSKA (reference sequence). V dropped 1 base and J dropped 8 bases, with 20 bases sitting between them. CDR3 sequence (DNA): TGCAGTGCTAGAGGGGATATGGGGCAGAGAATCGGCTACACCTTC. Amino acids: CSARGDMGQRIGYTF.

This clonotype was observed at least ten times. V gene TRBV10-3 combines with J gene TRBJ1-1, with 9 bases fitting TRBD1. V lost 6 bases and J lost 4; bases outside the gene matches: 3. Germline lookup yields CDR1 ENHRY and CDR2 SYGVKD. The CDR3 consists of 13 residues. Here the CDR3 DNA reads TGTGCCATCAGGTTGACAGGGGGCACTGAAGCTTTCTTT. Translating it yields CAIRLTGGTEAFF.

This clonotype was seen repeatedly, ten times or more. CDR3 sequence: CASSLEGGETQYF. Here the CDR3 DNA reads TGTGCCAGCAGCTTAGAGGGGGGAGAGACCCAGTACTTC. This chain connects TRBV7-3 to TRBJ2-5; tentatively, D is TRBD1 or TRBD2 (6 bases each). There are 13 residues in the CDR3. Germline CDR1 and CDR2: SGHTA and FQGTGA. Trimming shortened V by 2 bases and J by 4 bases, and 8 bases separated the two germline ends. Filled out from reference TRBV7-3 and TRBJ2-5, the complete variable domain reads GAGVSQTPSNKVTEKGKYVELRCDPISGHTALYWYRQSLGQGPEFLIYFQGTGAADDSGLPNDRFFAVRPEGSVSTLKIQRTERGDSAVYLCASSLEGGETQYFGPGTRLLVL.

There are a few counts of this clonotype. V gene TRBV12-3 or TRBV12-4 combines with J gene TRBJ1-5; no definite D call. The V and J ends lost 5 bases and 3 bases respectively, with 8 bases between them. There are 13 residues in the CDR3. The CDR3, as DNA: TGTGCCAGCAGTCAACGCGCCAATCAGCCCCAGCATTTT. This sequence encodes CASSQRANQPQHF.

This clonotype was seen repeatedly, ten times or more. At one end the junction does not follow the germline gene, possibly because of a read error. The genes are TRBV9 and TRBJ2-4, with 10 positions matching TRBD2. In germline, CDR1 is SGDLS, CDR2 YYNGEE. The CDR3 is 14 amino acids. The CDR3 DNA sequence: TGTGCCAGCAGCGTAGGGAGTAGCGGGGGGCCGATGAACTTC. Protein sequence: CASSVGSSGGPMNF.

This clonotype was seen ten or more times. V and J are TRBV6-2 or TRBV6-3 and TRBJ1-5; D not resolved. The V and J ends lost 0 bases and 0 bases respectively, with 12 bases between them. Germline V CDR1 and CDR2: MNHEY, SVGEGT. The CDR3 runs to 17 residues. CDR3 sequence: CASSYSSQESSNQPQHF. The CDR3 DNA reads TGTGCCAGCAGTTACTCGAGTCAGGAATCTAGCAATCAGCCCCAGCATTTT.

This clonotype appeared a few times. This chain uses TRBV19 with TRBJ1-2; TRBD1 is a possible D gene (6 bases). V lost 4 bases and J lost 5, with 14 bases in between. This CDR3 is 14 amino acids long. Germline values: CDR1 LNHDA, CDR2 SQIVND (reference sequence). The CDR3 region has the DNA TGTGCCAGTAGTACTTCCGGGACAACTTATGGCTACACCTTC. Protein sequence: CASSTSGTTYGYTF.

This clonotype was seen more than once but under ten times. In nucleotides, the CDR3 is TGTGCCAGCAGCTTATTGCTGCGCAACCAAGAGACCCAGTACTTC. It yields the protein CASSLLLRNQETQYF. V usage is TRBV7-2 and J usage is TRBJ2-5; D remains unclear. The germline CDR1 and CDR2 sequences are SGHTA and FQGNSA. Trimming stripped 2 bases from V and 0 bases from J, with 10 bases between. This CDR3 has 15 amino acids.

Many counts were recorded for this clonotype. One end of the junction fails to match germline, which may point to a read error. V gene TRBV28 combines with J gene TRBJ2-5; TRBD1 matches 8 bases. Germline CDR1 is MDHEN and CDR2 is SYDVKM. This CDR3 region has 13 residues. The CDR3 sequence: CASTQGAQETQYF. The CDR3 DNA reads TGTGCGAGCACCCAGGGGGCCCAAGAGACCCAGTACTTC.

This clonotype was found many times. V and J are TRBV6-1 and TRBJ1-5, with D maybe TRBD1 (6 bases). The CDR3 covers 14 residues. CDR1 is MNHNS and CDR2 is SASEGT in the germline V gene. Trimming shortened V by 6 bases and J by 5 bases, and 14 bases separated the two germline ends. In DNA form, the CDR3 reads TGTGCCAGCAGCATCCGGGACACAGATCAGCCCCAGCATTTT. Its protein is CASSIRDTDQPQHF.

This clonotype was counted ten times or more. V gene TRBV7-9 combines with J gene TRBJ1-1; 7 bases align to TRBD1. V dropped 8 bases and J dropped 5; count of bases not matched to a gene: 5. The CDR3 consists of 12 residues. Germline V CDR1 and CDR2: SEHNR, FQNEAQ (reference sequence). Here the CDR3 DNA reads TGTGCCAGCCTTGACAGGGTAACTGAAGCTTTCTTT. Translating it yields CASLDRVTEAFF.

This clonotype was observed a handful of times. The CDR3 coding sequence is TGTGCCAGCAGTTACGGGACAGTTAGCAATCAGCCCCAGCATTTT. Protein sequence: CASSYGTVSNQPQHF. The chain uses TRBV28 and TRBJ1-5; 7 bases are a match to TRBD1. The CDR3 is 15 amino acids. V gave up 4 bases and J gave up 0 bases; unmatched junction bases: 3. Germline V lookup: CDR1 MDHEN, CDR2 SYDVKM.

This clonotype was detected many times. The genes are TRBV14 and TRBJ1-2; D is ambiguous. Looked up from germline, CDR1 is SGHDN and CDR2 is FVKESK. The length of the CDR3 is 13 residues. The V gene lost 2 bases and the J gene lost 0 bases, with 4 bases spanning the gap. CDR3 nucleotides: TGTGCCAGCAGCCAAAGTCCTAACTATGGCTACACCTTC. Translated: CASSQSPNYGYTF.

The chain joins TRBV12-3 or TRBV12-4 to TRBJ1-1, with 10 bases identical to TRBD1. V gave up 8 bases and J gave up 3 bases; unmatched junction bases: 6. The CDR3 is 14 residues long. The CDR3 loop reads CASDVGQGYTEAFF. The CDR3 coding sequence is TGTGCCAGCGATGTGGGACAGGGGTACACTGAAGCTTTCTTT.

This clonotype was observed a few times. The gene calls are TRBV6-1 and TRBJ1-2; 8 nucleotides match TRBD1. From germline, CDR1 is MNHNS and CDR2 SASEGT. The CDR3 contains 14 residues. V lost 8 bases, J lost 2 bases, and 7 bases stayed unmatched. In nucleotides, the CDR3 is TGTGCCAGCGGCAGGGGGCTTTCCAACTATGGCTACACCTTC. Its protein product is CASGRGLSNYGYTF.

This sequence joins TRBV7-8 and TRBJ1-5; a possible D gene is TRBD1 (5 bases). V gave up 5 bases and J gave up 0 bases, with 11 bases separating them. This CDR3 spans 15 amino acids. Germline values: CDR1 SGHVS, CDR2 FQNEAQ. The CDR3 spells CASSRGASSNQPQHF. The CDR3 nucleotides are TGTGCCAGCAGCAGAGGGGCAAGTAGCAATCAGCCCCAGCATTTT.

This clonotype was observed many times. In DNA form, the CDR3 reads TGTGCCAGCAGTCTACAGGTTCGGGAGACCCAGTACTTC. Translating it yields CASSLQVRETQYF. The chain is built from TRBV12-3 or TRBV12-4 and TRBJ2-5; tentatively, D is TRBD1 (5 bases). This CDR3 region has 13 residues. The ends were cut back, 5 bases at V and 5 bases at J, with 12 bases in the middle.

There are many counts of this clonotype. This rearrangement joins TRBV2 to TRBJ2-7; tentatively, D is TRBD1 (5 bases). Germline loops: CDR1 SNHLY, CDR2 FYNNEI. V lost 1 base to trimming and J lost 2 bases, with 9 bases between them. The CDR3 sequence is 14 residues long. The CDR3 loop reads CASSEEGRTYEQYF. The CDR3 DNA sequence: TGTGCCAGCAGTGAAGAGGGGCGAACCTACGAGCAGTACTTC.

The CDR3 coding sequence is TGTGCCAGCAGCCTCGGGACAGGGACTGGAGCCAAAAACATTCAGTACTTC. This encodes CASSLGTGTGAKNIQYF. This chain connects TRBV6-2 or TRBV6-3 to TRBJ2-4, with 9 bases aligning to TRBD1. Germline lookup yields CDR1 MNHEY and CDR2 SVGEGT. CDR3 size: 17 residues. V dropped 6 bases and J dropped 0; count of bases not matched to a gene: 9.